The T cell receptor (beta chain) described here comes from a study of T cell repertoires in cytomegalovirus infection. Across the whole study: HLA-B-restricted CMV epitopes that are well studied were used alongside recently identified HLA-C-restricted ones. It can be stated that public TCR beta signatures indicated CMV infection as well as a matching HLA type. Study conclusions and caveats: In two of eight donors, the top clonotype was HLA-C-restricted CMV-specific. Totalled public TCR beta family frequency picked out people who carried CMV plus the relevant HLA.

Each CDR3 protein is one row after TCRdb ran MiXCR on the reads. The sample shows hundreds of thousands of distinct CDR3 sequences, approximately 32% of them seen only once. V was shortened by 4 bases and J by 5 bases, with 12 bases between the two germline ends. This CDR3 contains 15 residues. CDR1 is LGHNA, CDR2 YNFKEQ, per germline. This clonotype is termed medium-sized (0.01 to 0.1%). Its antigen is not known. This sequence originates from a human donor in good health (CMV status not recorded). Some clones in this sample may be carry-over from other donors' samples. This material consisted of cultured PBMCs, taken from culture after CMV antigen stimulation. The chain carries TRBV4-2 and TRBJ1-6; D remains ambiguous. CDR3 in DNA: TGTGCCAGCAGCCCAGCTCAGAACAATAATTCACCCCTCCACTTT. This encodes CASSPAQNNNSPLHF.